Following are 31 T cell receptor beta chains from one sample sequenced in a study of CD8 T cells in ankylosing spondylitis. Findings of the study overall: Ankylosing spondylitis blood seemed to carry a telltale TCR beta motif made of roughly eight highly homologous variants.

Their recognized antigens are unknown. Each CDR3 protein gets one entry after TCRdb re-called the 5' RACE reads with MiXCR. The sample shows under 550,000 distinct CDR3 sequences, 25% to 30% of them seen only once. What was sequenced was blood, either unsorted or a sorted T cell fraction (not recorded which). Receptors were obtained from a male donor with ankylosing spondylitis.

In this sample, this clonotype turned up a few times. The rearrangement links TRBV29-1 to TRBJ2-1; the D is unclear. V was clipped by 4 bases and J by 0 bases, with 4 bases between them. Germline CDR1 and CDR2: SQVTM and ANQGSEA. The CDR3 loop spans 12 amino acids. CDR3 DNA sequence: TGCAGCGTTGTTATCTCCTACAATGAGCAGTTCTTC. The encoded protein is CSVVISYNEQFF.

In this sample, this clonotype turned up a few times. The chain is built from TRBV15 and TRBJ1-1, with D possibly matching TRBD1 (6 bases). Germline CDR1 reads LNHNV; CDR2 reads YYDKDF (reference sequence). V was cut by 9 bases and J by 5 bases, with 16 bases left in between. The CDR3 loop spans 13 amino acids. The CDR3 sequence is CATMGGARTEAFF. The CDR3 coding sequence is TGTGCCACTATGGGGGGGGCGAGAACTGAAGCTTTCTTT. Full variable domain (rest looked up from reference TRBV15 and TRBJ1-1): DAMVIQNPRYQVTQFGKPVTLSCSQTLNHNVMYWYQQKSSQAPKLLFHYYDKDFNNEADTPDNFQSRRPNTSFCFLDIRSPGLGDTAMYLCATMGGARTEAFFGQGTRLTVV.

The genes are TRBV7-8 and TRBJ1-5, with TRBD1 identical over 8 bases. V shed 3 bases and J 3 bases; nucleotides not matched to a gene: 19. Germline V gene data show CDR1 as SGHVS and CDR2 as FQNEAQ. The CDR3 consists of 20 residues. CDR3 in DNA: TGTGCCAGCAGCTTTTCGAGGACAGGGTCCCTTAGCGGGATCAATCAGCCCCAGCATTTT. It codes for CASSFSRTGSLSGINQPQHF.

This clonotype has a count of ten or more. The V call is TRBV6-1, the J call TRBJ2-2; TRBD2 matches at 12 bases. J gave up 7 bases and V 7 bases, and 10 bases lay outside the gene matches. This CDR3 is 16 amino acids long. CDR1 is MNHNS, CDR2 SASEGT, per germline. The CDR3 DNA is TGTGCCAGCAATCGGCTAGCGGGAGGGCCTCACGGGGAGCTGTTTTTT. Translated: CASNRLAGGPHGELFF.

The CDR3 DNA follows: TGCAGTGCTAGAGATCCGGGACTAGCGAGGGCGAACACCGGGGAGCTGTTTTTT. Translated, it gives CSARDPGLARANTGELFF. This sequence joins TRBV20-1 and TRBJ2-2, with 10 bases matching TRBD2. Germline values: CDR1 DFQATT, CDR2 SNEGSKA (reference sequence). V shed 0 bases and J 0 bases; nucleotides not matched to a gene: 7. The CDR3 is 18 residues long.

J is TRBJ2-5 and V is TRBV20-1; TRBD2 agrees at 8 bases. Germline CDR1 is DFQATT and CDR2 is SNEGSKA (reference sequence). The CDR3 runs to 14 residues. V shed 6 bases and J 3 bases; nucleotides not matched to a gene: 9. DNA for the CDR3: TGCAGTGCGTCTACCCCGCGGGAGGAAGAGACCCAGTACTTC. Amino acids: CSASTPREEETQYF.

The V gene is TRBV7-2, the J gene TRBJ1-3; 8 nucleotides match TRBD1. CDR1 is SGHTA, CDR2 FQGNSA, per germline. Trimming at V came to 5 bases and at J to 0 bases, leaving 6 bases not matched to a gene. The CDR3 loop spans 16 amino acids. The CDR3 loop reads CASSTGGKGSGNTIYF. DNA of the CDR3: TGTGCCAGCAGCACAGGGGGGAAAGGCTCTGGAAACACCATATATTTT. Full variable domain (rest looked up from reference TRBV7-2 and TRBJ1-3): GAGVSQSPSNKVTEKGKDVELRCDPISGHTALYWYRQSLGQGLEFLIYFQGNSAPDKSGLPSDRFSAERTGGSVSTLTIQRTQQEDSAVYLCASSTGGKGSGNTIYFGEGSWLTVV.

The V gene is TRBV5-1, the J gene TRBJ2-5, with 10 positions matching TRBD2. The CDR3 totals 15 residues. Germline V gene lookup returns CDR1 SGHRS and CDR2 YFSETQ. V lost 0 bases to trimming and J lost 4 bases; unmatched junction nucleotides: 3. CDR3 region: CASSLASGSVETQYF. In DNA form, the CDR3 reads TGCGCCAGCAGCTTGGCTAGCGGGAGTGTAGAGACCCAGTACTTC.

The gene calls are TRBV29-1 and TRBJ1-1; perhaps TRBD1 as D (6 bases). The V gene lost 6 bases and the J gene lost 0 bases, with 11 bases spanning the gap. Germline V gene sequence: CDR1 SQVTM, CDR2 ANQGSEA. This CDR3 region has 13 residues. CDR3 sequence (DNA): TGCAGCGTCCACAGGGTAATGAACACTGAAGCTTTCTTT. It codes for CSVHRVMNTEAFF.

There are a few counts of this clonotype. The chain links TRBV27 to TRBJ2-3; D possibly uses TRBD1 or TRBD2 (5 bases each). The germline V gene has CDR1 MNHEY and CDR2 SMNVEV (reference sequence). V shed 7 bases and J shed 0 bases, with 20 bases lying between them. The CDR3 runs 17 residues. CDR3: CASTKFSSGPSTDTQYF. CDR3 coding DNA: TGTGCCAGCACCAAGTTTAGCTCGGGGCCGAGCACAGATACGCAGTATTTT.

J is TRBJ2-5 and V is TRBV29-1, with D possibly called TRBD1 or TRBD2 (5 bases each). CDR1 is SQVTM, CDR2 ANQGSEA, per germline. V was clipped by 4 bases and J by 10 bases, with 16 bases between them. The CDR3 totals 12 residues. CDR3 protein: CSVGGRDLDQYF. CDR3 DNA sequence: TGCAGCGTTGGGGGACGAGACTTGGACCAGTACTTC.

The chain recombines TRBV7-9 with TRBJ1-2; 7 bases are shared with TRBD1. V lost 5 bases, J lost 8 bases, and 8 bases stayed unmatched. This CDR3 has 13 residues. The germline V gene has CDR1 SEHNR and CDR2 FQNEAQ (reference sequence). This CDR3 is CASSEAGGQGYTF. In nucleotides, the CDR3 is TGTGCCAGCAGCGAGGCAGGGGGGCAGGGCTACACCTTC.

In this sample, this clonotype turned up a few times. J is TRBJ1-5 and V is TRBV7-9, with TRBD1 as a possible D gene (5 bases). Trimming removed 0 bases at V and 1 base at J, with 13 bases between. The CDR3 spans 17 residues. CDR1 SEHNR and CDR2 FQNEAQ come from the germline V gene (reference sequence). CDR3 residues: CASSLARMGVSNQPQHF. In DNA form, the CDR3 reads TGTGCCAGCAGCTTAGCTCGGATGGGGGTAAGCAATCAGCCCCAGCATTTT.

The gene calls are TRBV10-3 and TRBJ2-3; D is undetermined. The CDR3 length is 15 residues. V was clipped by 5 bases and J by 0 bases, with 12 bases between them. Germline V gene sequence: CDR1 ENHRY, CDR2 SYGVKD. CDR3 bases: TGTGCCATCAGTCCCCAGGCTAGTAGCACAGATACGCAGTATTTT. Translated, it gives CAISPQASSTDTQYF.

The chain recombines TRBV29-1 with TRBJ2-1, with 7 bases that match TRBD2. CDR3 size: 14 residues. The V and J ends lost 7 bases and 5 bases, in that order; junction bases with no gene match: 11. Germline CDR1 SQVTM, CDR2 ANQGSEA. The CDR3 protein is CSAPAGRWDNEQFF. The CDR3 DNA is TGCAGCGCGCCAGCGGGGCGGTGGGACAATGAGCAGTTCTTC.

This clonotype was counted between two and nine times. The chain carries TRBV5-6 and TRBJ2-1; D unclear. The CDR3 is 11 residues long. Trimming took off 4 bases at V and 9 bases at J, with 8 bases between the two ends. Germline CDR1 is SGHDT and CDR2 is YYEEEE. For the CDR3, the DNA is TGTGCCAGCAGCGCCTCGGTTGAGCAGTTCTTC. It translates to CASSASVEQFF.

The chain carries TRBV19 and TRBJ2-1; TRBD2 agrees at 13 bases. Per germline, CDR1 LNHDA and CDR2 SQIVND (reference sequence). V shed 3 bases, J shed 8 bases, and the junction held 4 bases outside the gene matches. The length of the CDR3 is 15 residues. The CDR3 nucleotides are TGTGCCAGTAGTATCAGGACTAGCGGGAGCCATGAGCAGTTCTTC. It specifies CASSIRTSGSHEQFF.

At least ten counts were recorded for this clonotype. The chain couples TRBV7-2 to TRBJ1-5; the D is unclear. Germline CDR1 SGHTA, CDR2 FQGNSA. Trimming stripped 3 bases from V and 0 bases from J, with 0 bases between. The CDR3 spans 12 residues. The CDR3 reads CASSFSNQPQHF. The DNA of the CDR3 is TGTGCCAGCAGCTTTAGCAATCAGCCCCAGCATTTT.

This chain uses TRBV7-2 with TRBJ2-1; D may correspond to TRBD1 or TRBD2 (5 bases each). Trimming left V 0 bases short and J 8 bases short, with 14 bases between. CDR3 length: 15 amino acids. Germline CDR1 is SGHTA and CDR2 is FQGNSA. The CDR3 here is CASSLAWDPRYEQFF. Written as DNA, the CDR3 is TGTGCCAGCAGCTTAGCTTGGGACCCGAGGTATGAGCAGTTCTTC. Drawing the rest from reference TRBV7-2 and TRBJ2-1, the complete variable domain is GAGVSQSPSNKVTEKGKDVELRCDPISGHTALYWYRQSLGQGLEFLIYFQGNSAPDKSGLPSDRFSAERTGGSVSTLTIQRTQQEDSAVYLCASSLAWDPRYEQFFGPGTRLTVL.

The table lists this clonotype with a few counts. This sequence joins TRBV29-1 and TRBJ2-1; 7 nucleotides line up with TRBD2. This CDR3 has 15 residues. Per germline, CDR1 SQVTM and CDR2 ANQGSEA. The V and J ends lost 7 bases and 9 bases, in that order; junction bases with no gene match: 18. CDR3 DNA sequence: TGCAGCGCCGAGTACGGAGCGGGAACGGGGAGTGAGCAGTTCTTC. Protein product: CSAEYGAGTGSEQFF.

The V call is TRBV12-3 or TRBV12-4, the J call TRBJ2-1, with 11 positions matching TRBD2. With V trimmed by 4 bases and J by 6 bases, 2 bases remained unmatched. The CDR3 has 14 residues. The DNA for the CDR3 is TGTGCCAGCAGTTATAGCGGGAGGGCCAATGAGCAGTTCTTC. It translates to CASSYSGRANEQFF.

This clonotype was seen more than once but under ten times. The gene calls are TRBV20-1 and TRBJ2-3, with 14 bases fitting TRBD2. The V and J ends lost 2 bases and 4 bases, in that order; junction bases with no gene match: 2. The CDR3 has 15 amino acids. Germline V gives CDR1 DFQATT, CDR2 SNEGSKA (reference sequence). The CDR3 protein is CSARRLAGGADTQYF. CDR3 bases: TGCAGTGCTAGACGACTAGCGGGAGGGGCAGATACGCAGTATTTT.

This clonotype was detected once. This chain links TRBV12-3 or TRBV12-4 with TRBJ2-1; D is perhaps TRBD1 (6 bases). V was cut by 5 bases and J by 7 bases, with 15 bases left in between. There are 14 residues in the CDR3. CDR3 residues: CASSGQLEENEQFF. The CDR3 nucleotides are TGTGCCAGCAGTGGACAGCTCGAGGAGAATGAGCAGTTCTTC.

The rearrangement uses TRBV5-1 and TRBJ2-2; TRBD2 aligns across 7 bases. This CDR3 has 17 amino acids. Germline CDR1 reads SGHRS; CDR2 reads YFSETQ. V trimming: 2 bases; J trimming: 0 bases; junction bases outside the gene matches: 7. DNA of the CDR3: TGCGCCAGCAGCTTAGCACCTAGCGGCACGAACACCGGGGAGCTGTTTTTT. It codes for CASSLAPSGTNTGELFF.

This chain joins TRBV10-3 and TRBJ2-2, with 7 bases that match TRBD2. The CDR3 is 15 residues long. Per the germline V gene, CDR1 is ENHRY and CDR2 is SYGVKD. V lost 11 bases, J lost 2 bases, and 11 bases stayed unmatched. CDR3 DNA: TGTGCCTCCCGAGGGGCTAGCGGCAACACCGGGGAGCTGTTTTTT. This codes for CASRGASGNTGELFF.

Many counts were recorded for this clonotype. V gene TRBV5-1 combines with J gene TRBJ2-7; D is possibly TRBD1 or TRBD2 (5 bases each). CDR3 length: 14 amino acids. CDR1 is SGHRS, CDR2 YFSETQ, per germline. Between the trimmed V and J ends, which lost 2 bases and 2 bases, there was a span of 11 bases. The CDR3 coding sequence is TGCGCCAGCAGCTTTTCCGGGGCTACCTACGAGCAGTACTTC. It translates to CASSFSGATYEQYF.

This clonotype came up a few times. The chain couples TRBV7-2 to TRBJ2-7; D could derive from TRBD1 or TRBD2 (6 bases each). V was shortened by 3 bases and J by 5 bases, with 11 bases between the two germline ends. Germline CDR1 SGHTA, CDR2 FQGNSA. The CDR3 totals 13 residues. CDR3 in DNA: TGTGCCAGCAGCTTTGGGGGGCCAAACGAGCAGTACGTC. As protein: CASSFGGPNEQYV.

This chain uses TRBV15 with TRBJ2-1, with 8 bases fitting TRBD2. The J segment lost 8 bases and the V segment lost 0 bases, leaving 9 bases of the junction unmatched. Germline CDR1 reads LNHNV; CDR2 reads YYDKDF (reference sequence). The CDR3 spans 16 residues. CDR3 region: CATSRDLAGGSDEQFF. The CDR3, as DNA: TGTGCCACCAGCAGAGATCTCGCGGGAGGATCGGATGAGCAGTTCTTC. The full variable domain, its missing parts supplied by reference TRBV15 and TRBJ2-1, is DAMVIQNPRYQVTQFGKPVTLSCSQTLNHNVMYWYQQKSSQAPKLLFHYYDKDFNNEADTPDNFQSRRPNTSFCFLDIRSPGLGDTAMYLCATSRDLAGGSDEQFFGPGTRLTVL.

This clonotype occurred a few times. The rearrangement uses TRBV4-2 and TRBJ1-2; D gene ambiguous. Deletions cut 0 bases from V and 2 bases from J, with 10 bases between. The CDR3 extends over 15 amino acids. From germline, CDR1 is LGHNA and CDR2 YNFKEQ. The CDR3 DNA sequence: TGTGCCAGCAGCCAAGATCCCCGGAACAACTATGGCTACACCTTC. The encoded protein is CASSQDPRNNYGYTF.

This clonotype was found a few times. V is TRBV6-6 and J is TRBJ2-7; no clear D gene. V was cut by 4 bases and J by 3 bases, with 10 bases left in between. CDR3 length: 13 residues. Per germline, CDR1 MNHNY and CDR2 SVGAGI (reference sequence). This CDR3 reads CASSFDALYEQYF. The DNA for the CDR3 is TGTGCCAGCAGTTTCGATGCCCTCTACGAGCAGTACTTC.

This sequence joins TRBV12-3 or TRBV12-4 and TRBJ2-2, with TRBD2 as a possible D gene (6 bases). With 6 bases removed from V and 0 bases from J, the gap between germline ends came to 14 bases. The length of the CDR3 is 16 residues. CDR3 region: CASSRGTFPNTGELFF. CDR3 in DNA: TGTGCCAGCAGCCGGGGGACTTTTCCGAACACCGGGGAGCTGTTTTTT.